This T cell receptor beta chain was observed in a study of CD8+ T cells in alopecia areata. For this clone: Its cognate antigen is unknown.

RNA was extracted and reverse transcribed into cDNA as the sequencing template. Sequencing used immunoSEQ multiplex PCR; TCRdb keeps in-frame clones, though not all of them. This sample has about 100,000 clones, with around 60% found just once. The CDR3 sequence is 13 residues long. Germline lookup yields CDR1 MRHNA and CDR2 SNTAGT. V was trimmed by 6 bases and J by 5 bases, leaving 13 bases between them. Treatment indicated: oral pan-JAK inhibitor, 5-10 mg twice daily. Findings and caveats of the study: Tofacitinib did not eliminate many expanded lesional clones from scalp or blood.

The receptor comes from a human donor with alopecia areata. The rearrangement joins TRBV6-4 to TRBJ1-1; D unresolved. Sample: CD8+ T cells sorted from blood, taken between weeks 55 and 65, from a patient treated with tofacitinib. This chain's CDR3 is CASSETVGTEAFF. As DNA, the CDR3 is TGTGCCAGCAGCGAAACCGTCGGGACTGAAGCTTTCTTT.